This TCR beta chain is drawn from a study of blood T cell repertoires in COVID-19. The data were produced by immunoSEQ multiplex PCR, yet TCRdb's version contains in-frame clones alone and is incomplete. The table has about 220,000 clones, 80% to 85% seen once. This clone was recorded many times. The V gene lost 6 bases and the J gene lost 4 bases, with 15 bases spanning the gap. Germline lookup yields CDR1 MNHEY and CDR2 SVGEGT. CDR3 size: 14 residues. This TCR derives from a woman between 40 and 50 years old who had recovered from COVID-19. Sequencing was done on a sample of PBMCs or T cells enriched from blood (not recorded which). The chain carries TRBV6-2 or TRBV6-3 and TRBJ1-1; D is possibly TRBD1 (5 bases). The DNA for the CDR3 is TGTGCCAGCAGCCTCCTGGGGGGGGGCACTGAAGCTTTCTTT. Its translation: CASSLLGGGTEAFF.